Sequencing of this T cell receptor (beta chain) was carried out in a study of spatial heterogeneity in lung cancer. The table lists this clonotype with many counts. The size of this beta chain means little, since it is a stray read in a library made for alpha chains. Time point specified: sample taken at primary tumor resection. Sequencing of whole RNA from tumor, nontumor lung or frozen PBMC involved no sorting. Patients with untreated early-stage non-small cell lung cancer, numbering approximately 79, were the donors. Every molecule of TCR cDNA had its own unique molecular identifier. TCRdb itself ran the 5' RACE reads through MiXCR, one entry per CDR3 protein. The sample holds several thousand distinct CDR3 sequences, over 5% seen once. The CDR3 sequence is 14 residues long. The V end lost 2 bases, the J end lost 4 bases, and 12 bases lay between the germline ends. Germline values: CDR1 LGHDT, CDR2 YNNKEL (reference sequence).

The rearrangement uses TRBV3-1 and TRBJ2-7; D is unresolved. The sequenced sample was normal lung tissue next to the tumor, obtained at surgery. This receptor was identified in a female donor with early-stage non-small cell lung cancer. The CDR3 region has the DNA TGTGCCAGCAGCCAATCCTCAGACGCTTACGAGCAGTACTTC. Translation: CASSQSSDAYEQYF.